A selection of T cell receptor beta chains follows, all from one sample in a study of blood T cell repertoires in COVID-19. Clones were sequenced by immunoSEQ multiplex PCR, and TCRdb holds only the in-frame ones, with some missing. Among over 150,000 clones listed, roughly 87% were seen once. The sample consisted of PBMCs or T cells enriched from blood (not recorded which). The source is a woman aged 50 to 60 who had recovered from COVID-19. Both conserved end residues are part of each CDR3. Each record gives: V gene, clone size, J gene, D gene, CDR3 protein, CDR3 DNA. The D gene is left open where the match is weak. Clone size appears in some rows only: once, few, many, or a class for an expanded clone.

>TRBV7-9|.|TRBJ1-6|TRBD1
CASSPGARTGHNSPLHF
TGTGCCAGCAGCCCGGGGGCTCGGACAGGGCATAATTCACCCCTCCACTTT
>TRBV18|.|TRBJ1-4|.
CASSGQANEKLFF
TGTGCCAGCTCGGGCCAAGCTAATGAAAAACTGTTTTTT
>TRBV7-6|.|TRBJ2-7|.
CASSLRVGEQYF
TGTGCCAGCAGCTTACGGGTGGGCGAGCAGTACTTC
>TRBV25-1|once|TRBJ1-1|.
CASSEYGANTEAFF
TGTGCCAGCAGTGAATATGGGGCGAACACTGAAGCTTTCTTT
>TRBV18|.|TRBJ1-2|TRBD1
CASSQGTGVGYTF
TGTGCCAGCTCACAGGGGACAGGGGTTGGCTACACCTTC
>TRBV19|.|TRBJ2-7|TRBD1
CASSTQDRGSIYEQYF
TGTGCCAGTAGTACTCAAGACAGGGGAAGCATCTACGAGCAGTACTTC
>TRBV5-1|.|TRBJ2-7|TRBD2
CASSLGLAGASEQYF
TGCGCCAGCAGCTTGGGACTAGCGGGAGCGTCCGAGCAGTACTTC
>TRBV24-1|.|TRBJ1-4|TRBD1
CATSAGQTTNEKLFF
TGTGCCACCAGTGCGGGACAGACAACTAATGAAAAACTGTTTTTT
>TRBV11-1|.|TRBJ1-2|TRBD1
CASSSHRTGALYGYTF
TGTGCCAGCAGCTCCCACCGGACAGGGGCGTTATATGGCTACACCTTC
>TRBV24-1|.|TRBJ1-4|TRBD1
CATSDTGTGGGKLFF
TGTGCCACCAGTGACACCGGGACAGGGGGCGGAAAACTGTTTTTT
>TRBV18|.|TRBJ2-6|.
CASSPPRQFLSSGANVLTF
TGTGCCAGCTCACCTCCCCGACAGTTTCTCAGCTCTGGGGCCAACGTCCTGACTTTC
>TRBV10-3|.|TRBJ2-7|.
CAISEDSSFYEQYF
TGTGCCATCAGTGAAGACTCTTCCTTCTACGAGCAGTACTTC
>TRBV6-2/TRBV6-3|.|TRBJ2-1|TRBD2
CASSLTSGRYNEQFF
TGTGCCAGCAGCCTGACTAGCGGGAGATACAATGAGCAGTTCTTC
>TRBV30|.|TRBJ2-1|TRBD1
CAWTGQGVFEQFF
TGTGCCTGGACGGGACAGGGGGTCTTTGAGCAGTTCTTC
>TRBV4-3|.|TRBJ2-3|TRBD2
CASSQRTSGSERGTDTQYF
TGCGCCAGCAGCCAAAGGACTAGCGGGAGTGAGAGGGGCACAGATACGCAGTATTTT
>TRBV7-2|.|TRBJ2-3|.
CASSLRLSTDTQYF
TGTGCCAGCAGCCTACGCCTTAGCACAGATACGCAGTATTTT
>TRBV11-2|.|TRBJ1-1|.
CASSSLGVAEAFF
TGTGCCAGCAGCTCGTTAGGGGTGGCTGAAGCTTTCTTT
>TRBV11-2|.|TRBJ2-7|.
CASRGGGLGTEQYF
TGTGCCAGCAGAGGGGGAGGGTTAGGAACCGAGCAGTACTTC
>TRBV11-2|.|TRBJ1-2|TRBD1
CASSLRTGNYGYTF
TGTGCCAGCAGCTTACGGACAGGGAACTATGGCTACACCTTC
>TRBV10-1|.|TRBJ2-1|TRBD2
CASSESSRLAGRRYNEQFF
TGCGCCAGCAGTGAGTCCTCTCGGCTAGCGGGAAGACGCTACAATGAGCAGTTCTTC
>TRBV18|.|TRBJ2-3|TRBD2
CASSPGLAGSDTQYF
TGTGCCAGCTCACCAGGGCTAGCGGGATCCGATACGCAGTATTTT
>TRBV30|.|TRBJ2-7|TRBD2
CAWSQTRASGSYEQYF
TGTGCCTGGAGCCAAACACGGGCTAGCGGTTCCTACGAGCAGTACTTC
>TRBV3-1/TRBV3-2|once|TRBJ1-5|.
CASSQGRRQPQHF
TGTGCCAGCAGCCAGGGGCGTCGACAGCCCCAGCATTTT
>TRBV5-1|.|TRBJ2-2|TRBD2
CASSTLTSGTNTGELFF
TGCGCCAGCAGCACGCTAACTAGCGGGACGAACACCGGGGAGCTGTTTTTT
>TRBV6-5|.|TRBJ2-2|TRBD1
CASSYRQGADTGELFF
TGTGCCAGCAGTTATCGACAGGGGGCCGACACCGGGGAGCTGTTTTTT
>TRBV13|.|TRBJ1-3|.
CASSSTRVSGNTIYF
TGTGCCAGCAGTTCTACTCGGGTCTCTGGAAACACCATATATTTT
>TRBV15|.|TRBJ1-1|.
CATSSNTGRSEAFF
TGTGCCACCAGCAGCAATACAGGGCGGTCTGAAGCTTTCTTT
>TRBV4-2|.|TRBJ2-5|TRBD2
CASSQSLYGLAGQETQYF
TGTGCCAGCAGCCAATCGTTATACGGACTAGCGGGGCAAGAGACCCAGTACTTC
>TRBV5-1|.|TRBJ1-6|.
CASSLGEADNSPLHF
TGCGCCAGCAGCTTGGGAGAAGCGGATAATTCACCCCTCCACTTT
>TRBV21-1|.|TRBJ2-7|.
CASSRPGTSGRQYEQYF
TGTGCCAGCAGCAGACCCGGGACTAGCGGGAGGCAATACGAGCAGTACTTC
>TRBV19|.|TRBJ2-2|.
CASSINYLNTGELFF
TGTGCCAGTAGTATAAACTACCTGAACACCGGGGAGCTGTTTTTT